This T cell receptor (beta chain) was captured in a study of blood T cell repertoires in COVID-19. Across the whole study: PBMCs, B-cell-depleted T cells, or T cells provided the cDNA or gDNA that made up the material.

This CDR3 has 15 amino acids. V dropped 1 base and J dropped 7 bases, with 14 bases sitting between them. From germline, CDR1 is LGHDT and CDR2 YNNKEL (reference sequence). TCRdb's table, derived via immunoSEQ multiplex PCR, lists solely in-frame clones and lacks some. This table holds 350,000 to 450,000 clones, around 91% found once. This TCR was recovered from a man aged 30 to 39 who had recovered from COVID-19. V usage is TRBV3-1 (or the pseudogene TRBV3-2) and J usage is TRBJ1-5; D possibly corresponds to TRBD1 (5 bases). Sequencing used PBMCs or T cells enriched from blood (not recorded which). CDR3 nucleotide sequence: TGTGCCAGCAGCCAAGTTGTAGGGGCTGGGCAGCCCCAGCATTTT. The encoded protein is CASSQVVGAGQPQHF.